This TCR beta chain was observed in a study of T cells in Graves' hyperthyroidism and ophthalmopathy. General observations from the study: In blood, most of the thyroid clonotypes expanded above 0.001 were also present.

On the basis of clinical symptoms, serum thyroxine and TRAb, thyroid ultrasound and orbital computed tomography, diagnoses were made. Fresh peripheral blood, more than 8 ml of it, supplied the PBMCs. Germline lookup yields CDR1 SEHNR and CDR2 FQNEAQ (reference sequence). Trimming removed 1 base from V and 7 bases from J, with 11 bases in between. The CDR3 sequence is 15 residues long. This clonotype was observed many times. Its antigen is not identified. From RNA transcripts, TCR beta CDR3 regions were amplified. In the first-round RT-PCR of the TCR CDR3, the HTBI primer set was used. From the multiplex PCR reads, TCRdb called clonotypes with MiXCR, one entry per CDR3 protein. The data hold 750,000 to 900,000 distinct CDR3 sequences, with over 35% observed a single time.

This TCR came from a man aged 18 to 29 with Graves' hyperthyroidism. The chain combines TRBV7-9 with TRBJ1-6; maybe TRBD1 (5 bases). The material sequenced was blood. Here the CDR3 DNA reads TGTGCCAGCAGCTTAGTGGAGGGGCGGAATTCACCCCTCCACTTT. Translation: CASSLVEGRNSPLHF.